These T cell receptor beta chains were read from a single sample in a study of blood T cell repertoires in COVID-19. Some clones are missing from TCRdb's copy, which holds only in-frame ones; the method was immunoSEQ multiplex PCR. This table has approximately 290,000 clones, roughly 90% appearing once. Sequencing input: peripheral blood. Receptor source: a man aged 25 to 45 with acute or convalescent COVID-19. Each CDR3 is given with its conserved first and last residue. D genes are given only for firm matches. Size tells how often a clone was seen (once, few, many) or the class of an expanded clone, and some rows leave it out.

J gene: TRBJ2-3
clone size: -
D gene: TRBD2
CDR3 length: 21
V gene: TRBV27
CDR3 protein: CASHNPPSWTSGGVGTDTQYF
CDR3 DNA: TGTGCCAGCCATAACCCTCCCTCTTGGACTAGCGGGGGGGTGGGCACAGATACGCAGTATTTT

J gene: TRBJ2-1
clone size: -
D gene: TRBD2
CDR3 length: 17
V gene: TRBV2
CDR3 protein: CASIGGLAGATLNEQFF
CDR3 DNA: TGTGCCAGCATCGGGGGACTAGCGGGAGCTACACTCAATGAGCAGTTCTTC

J gene: TRBJ1-1
clone size: -
D gene: TRBD1
CDR3 length: 14
V gene: TRBV6-6
CDR3 protein: CASRGQGMNTEAFF
CDR3 DNA: TGTGCCAGCAGGGGACAGGGAATGAACACTGAAGCTTTCTTT

J gene: TRBJ2-1
clone size: -
D gene: -
CDR3 length: 13
V gene: TRBV3-1/TRBV3-2
CDR3 protein: CASSQMRGGEQFF
CDR3 DNA: TGTGCCAGCAGCCAAATGAGAGGGGGTGAGCAGTTCTTC

J gene: TRBJ2-6
clone size: -
D gene: -
CDR3 length: 16
V gene: TRBV5-1
CDR3 protein: CASSFLGVSGANVLTF
CDR3 DNA: TGCGCCAGCAGCTTTCTGGGCGTCTCTGGGGCCAACGTCCTGACTTTC

J gene: TRBJ2-1
clone size: -
D gene: TRBD2
CDR3 length: 17
V gene: TRBV28
CDR3 protein: CASRLAGAPSSYNEQFF
CDR3 DNA: TGTGCCAGCAGGCTAGCGGGAGCTCCCTCCTCCTACAATGAGCAGTTCTTC

J gene: TRBJ2-7
clone size: -
D gene: -
CDR3 length: 11
V gene: TRBV12-3/TRBV12-4
CDR3 protein: CASSFQAEQYF
CDR3 DNA: TGTGCCAGCAGTTTTCAAGCCGAGCAGTACTTC

J gene: TRBJ1-4
clone size: -
D gene: TRBD1
CDR3 length: 16
V gene: TRBV19
CDR3 protein: CASSLDRGRANEKLFF
CDR3 DNA: TGTGCCAGTAGCTTGGACAGGGGGAGAGCTAATGAAAAACTGTTTTTT

J gene: TRBJ2-5
clone size: -
D gene: -
CDR3 length: 14
V gene: TRBV25-1
CDR3 protein: CASSATGSRETQYF
CDR3 DNA: TGTGCCAGCAGTGCGACGGGGTCCAGGGAGACCCAGTACTTC

J gene: TRBJ1-4
clone size: -
D gene: TRBD1
CDR3 length: 15
V gene: TRBV6-5
CDR3 protein: CASNPDRVGNEKLFF
CDR3 DNA: TGTGCCAGCAACCCTGACAGGGTCGGGAATGAAAAACTGTTTTTT

J gene: TRBJ2-7
clone size: -
D gene: -
CDR3 length: 13
V gene: TRBV7-9
CDR3 protein: CASSLGAGYEQYF
CDR3 DNA: TGTGCCAGCAGCTTGGGGGCAGGGTACGAGCAGTACTTC

J gene: TRBJ1-3
clone size: -
D gene: -
CDR3 length: 14
V gene: TRBV19
CDR3 protein: CASSVGGELNTIYF
CDR3 DNA: TGTGCCAGTAGCGTCGGGGGGGAATTAAACACCATATATTTT

J gene: TRBJ1-5
clone size: -
D gene: -
CDR3 length: 15
V gene: TRBV19
CDR3 protein: CASSTREWGNQPQHF
CDR3 DNA: TGTGCCAGTAGTACCCGGGAGTGGGGCAATCAGCCCCAGCATTTT

J gene: TRBJ1-1
clone size: -
D gene: -
CDR3 length: 11
V gene: TRBV7-9
CDR3 protein: CASSLQQEAFF
CDR3 DNA: TGTGCCAGCAGCTTACAACAGGAAGCTTTCTTT

J gene: TRBJ1-5
clone size: -
D gene: -
CDR3 length: 14
V gene: TRBV9
CDR3 protein: CASSVGGSNQPQHF
CDR3 DNA: TGTGCCAGCAGCGTAGGAGGAAGCAATCAGCCCCAGCATTTT

J gene: TRBJ1-6
clone size: -
D gene: -
CDR3 length: 13
V gene: TRBV12-3/TRBV12-4
CDR3 protein: CASSLGGNSPLHF
CDR3 DNA: TGTGCCAGCAGTTTAGGAGGTAATTCACCCCTCCACTTT

J gene: TRBJ1-6
clone size: once
D gene: -
CDR3 length: 17
V gene: TRBV19
CDR3 protein: CASSANLAGSYNSPLHF
CDR3 DNA: TGTGCCAGTAGTGCCAACCTAGCTGGGTCCTATAATTCACCCCTCCACTTT